This T cell receptor (beta chain) was sequenced during a study of blood T cell repertoires in COVID-19. Study details: COVID-19 samples, acute and convalescent, were from the United States, Italy and Spain. PBMCs, B-cell-depleted T cells, or T cells were the source of the cDNA or gDNA that made up the material.

Original analysis: Reference gene primer amplification gave nucleated cell count estimates. Some clones are missing from TCRdb's copy, which holds only in-frame ones; the method was immunoSEQ multiplex PCR. V and J calls and clone size are as listed in that table; D and trimming were resolved from the DNA. This sample has roughly 140,000 clones, with about 76% found just once. CDR3 length equals 16 residues. Germline V lookup: CDR1 MNHEY, CDR2 SVGEGT. V shed 4 bases, J shed 3 bases, and the junction held 7 bases outside the gene matches. The specimen sequenced was peripheral blood. This chain uses TRBV6-2 or TRBV6-3 with TRBJ2-1; 9 nucleotides line up with TRBD2. The clonotype comes from a human donor in a cohort sampled during active COVID-19. Written as DNA, the CDR3 is TGTGCCAGCAGTTTCCGGCTAGCGGGAAGCTACAATGAGCAGTTCTTC. This codes for CASSFRLAGSYNEQFF.